This TCR beta chain came from a study of blood T cells in healthy people across ages. The V end was cut by 7 bases, the J end by 5 bases, with 12 bases between. This CDR3 spans 13 amino acids. CDR1 is KGHDR and CDR2 is SFDVKD in the germline V gene. A few counts support this clonotype. Sample-barcoded 5' priming and a J-beta primer mix drove a second PCR of 7 to 11 cycles. Each single sample gave us at least 2.5 million CDR3-containing paired-end reads. TCRdb re-called the 5' RACE reads with MiXCR, one entry per CDR3 protein. The sample lists about 1.4 million distinct CDR3 sequences, 55% to 75% occurring once.

The receptor was derived from a man between 18 and 29 years old in good health. This chain links TRBV24-1 with TRBJ2-3, with D unresolved. Input material: blood. The CDR3 coding sequence is TGTGCCACCAGACCGGCGGCGGAAGATACGCAGTATTTT. Amino acid sequence: CATRPAAEDTQYF.